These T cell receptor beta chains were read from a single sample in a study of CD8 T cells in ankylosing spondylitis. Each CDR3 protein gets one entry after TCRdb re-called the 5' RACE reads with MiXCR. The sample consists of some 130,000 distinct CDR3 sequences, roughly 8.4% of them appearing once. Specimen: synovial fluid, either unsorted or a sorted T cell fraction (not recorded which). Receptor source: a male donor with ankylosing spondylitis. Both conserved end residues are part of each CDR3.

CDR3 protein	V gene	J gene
CASSPSRDSSTDTQYF	TRBV28	TRBJ2-3
CASSLDSRNTEAFF	TRBV5-1	TRBJ1-1
CSALGPRGLNTGELFF	TRBV20-1	TRBJ2-2
CASSLVGEKGEKLFF	TRBV11-2	TRBJ1-4
CASSVGAGFLDTQYF	TRBV9	TRBJ2-3
CASRPPLAGGPRDTQYF	TRBV6-1	TRBJ2-3
CASSLLTGGRIGELFF	TRBV28	TRBJ2-2
CASSQGAGGYYEQYF	TRBV3-1	TRBJ2-7
CAIRERETKGNEQFF	TRBV10-3	TRBJ2-1
CASRPLAGETDTQYF	TRBV25-1	TRBJ2-3
CASIRGGDTEAFF	TRBV6-6	TRBJ1-1
CASSYAGNTQYF	TRBV6-2/TRBV6-3	TRBJ2-3
CASSLNRGRGETQYF	TRBV7-6	TRBJ2-5
CASSLLSSGKEQFF	TRBV7-9	TRBJ2-1
CASSPTAYGYTF	TRBV18	TRBJ1-2
CSAEKKVLRARPYEQYF	TRBV20-1	TRBJ2-7
CSVEDETANYGYTF	TRBV29-1	TRBJ1-2
CSVGVGLAGADTQYF	TRBV29-1	TRBJ2-3
CASSLDWRRGGYNEQFF	TRBV7-6	TRBJ2-1
CASSLGRGCTF	TRBV12-3/TRBV12-4	TRBJ1-2
CSVEGLRVEAFF	TRBV29-1	TRBJ1-1
CASSLGAGHEQYF	TRBV7-3	TRBJ2-7
CASSLWGGHNGYTF	TRBV27	TRBJ1-2
CASALLPAAEKLFF	TRBV12-3/TRBV12-4	TRBJ1-4
CASRTQGHNTGELFF	TRBV5-4	TRBJ2-2
CASSWNRNQPQHF	TRBV11-2	TRBJ1-5
CASRRGTEAFF	TRBV2	TRBJ1-1
CASAWGDEQFF	TRBV7-9	TRBJ2-1